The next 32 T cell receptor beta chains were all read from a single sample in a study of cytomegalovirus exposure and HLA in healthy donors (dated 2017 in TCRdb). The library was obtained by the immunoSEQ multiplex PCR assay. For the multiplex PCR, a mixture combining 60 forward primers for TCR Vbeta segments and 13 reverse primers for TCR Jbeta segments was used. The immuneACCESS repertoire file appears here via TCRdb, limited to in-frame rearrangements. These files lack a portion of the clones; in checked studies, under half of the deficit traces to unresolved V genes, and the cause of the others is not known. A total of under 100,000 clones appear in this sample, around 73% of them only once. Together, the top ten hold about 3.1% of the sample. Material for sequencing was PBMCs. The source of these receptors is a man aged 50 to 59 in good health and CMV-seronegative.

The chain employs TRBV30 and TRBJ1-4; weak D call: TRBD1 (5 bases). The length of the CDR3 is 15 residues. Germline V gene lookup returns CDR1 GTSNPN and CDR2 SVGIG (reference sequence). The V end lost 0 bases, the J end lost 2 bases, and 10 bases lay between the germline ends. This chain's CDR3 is CAWSVLRQTNEKLFF. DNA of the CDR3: TGTGCCTGGAGTGTATTAAGACAGACTAATGAAAAACTGTTTTTT.

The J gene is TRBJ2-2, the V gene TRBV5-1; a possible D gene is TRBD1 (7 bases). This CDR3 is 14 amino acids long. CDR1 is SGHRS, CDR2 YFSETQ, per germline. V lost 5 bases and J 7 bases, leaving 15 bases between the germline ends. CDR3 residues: CASSTAGGGGELFF. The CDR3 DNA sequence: TGCGCCAGCAGTACGGCAGGGGGAGGCGGGGAGCTGTTTTTT.

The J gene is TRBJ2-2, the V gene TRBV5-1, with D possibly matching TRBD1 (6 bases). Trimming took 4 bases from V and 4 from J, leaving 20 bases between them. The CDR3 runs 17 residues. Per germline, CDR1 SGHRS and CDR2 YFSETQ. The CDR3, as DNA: TGCGCCAGCAGCCGCGTCAGTGGGCAGGGGACCACCGGGGAGCTGTTTTTT. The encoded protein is CASSRVSGQGTTGELFF.

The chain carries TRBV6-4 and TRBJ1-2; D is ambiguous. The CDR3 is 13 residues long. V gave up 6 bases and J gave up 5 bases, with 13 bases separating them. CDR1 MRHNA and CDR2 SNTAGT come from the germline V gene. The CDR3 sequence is CASSATGLYGYTF. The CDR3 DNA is TGTGCCAGCAGCGCCACTGGACTATATGGCTACACCTTC.

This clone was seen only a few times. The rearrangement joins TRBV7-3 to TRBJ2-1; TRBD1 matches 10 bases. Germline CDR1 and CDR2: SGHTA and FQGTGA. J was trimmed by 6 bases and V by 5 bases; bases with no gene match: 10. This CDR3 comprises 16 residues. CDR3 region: CASSLAGTGVRNEQFF. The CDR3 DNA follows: TGTGCCAGCAGCCTAGCCGGGACAGGGGTCCGCAATGAGCAGTTCTTC.

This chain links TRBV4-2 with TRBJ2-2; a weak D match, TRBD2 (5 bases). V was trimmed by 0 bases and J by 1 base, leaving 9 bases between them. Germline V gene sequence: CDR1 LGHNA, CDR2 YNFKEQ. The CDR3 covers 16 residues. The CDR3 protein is CASSQDRSGNTGELFF. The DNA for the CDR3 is TGTGCCAGCAGCCAAGATCGGAGCGGGAACACCGGGGAGCTGTTTTTT.

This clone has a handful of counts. The CDR3 DNA is TGTGCCAGCTCACCCATCGACCCGGGTCGTGGCTACACCTTC. This gives the protein CASSPIDPGRGYTF. This sequence joins TRBV18 and TRBJ1-2; D not resolved. The CDR3 is made up of 14 amino acids. Germline CDR1 is KGHSH and CDR2 is LQKENI. V gave up 3 bases and J gave up 7 bases, with 15 bases separating them.

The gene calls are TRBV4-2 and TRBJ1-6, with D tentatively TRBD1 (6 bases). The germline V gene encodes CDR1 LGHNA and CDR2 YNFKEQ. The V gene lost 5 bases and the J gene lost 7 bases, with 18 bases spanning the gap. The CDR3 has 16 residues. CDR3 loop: CASSAQTGQGNSPLHF. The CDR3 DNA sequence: TGTGCCAGCAGCGCCCAGACAGGTCAGGGAAATTCACCCCTCCACTTT.

CDR3 in DNA: TGTGCCAGCGCCGAGTCACAGCTATACACTGAAGCTTTCTTT. Protein: CASAESQLYTEAFF. The V call is TRBV4-2, the J call TRBJ1-1, with unresolved D. The CDR3 has 14 amino acids. The germline CDR1 and CDR2 sequences are LGHNA and YNFKEQ. V lost 8 bases and J 3 bases, leaving 16 bases between the germline ends.

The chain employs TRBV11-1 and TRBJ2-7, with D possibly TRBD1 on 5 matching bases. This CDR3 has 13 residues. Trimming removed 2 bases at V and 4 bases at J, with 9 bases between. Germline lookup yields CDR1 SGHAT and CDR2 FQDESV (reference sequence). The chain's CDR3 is CASSLQQGYEQYF. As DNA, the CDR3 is TGTGCCAGCAGCTTACAGCAGGGTTACGAGCAGTACTTC.

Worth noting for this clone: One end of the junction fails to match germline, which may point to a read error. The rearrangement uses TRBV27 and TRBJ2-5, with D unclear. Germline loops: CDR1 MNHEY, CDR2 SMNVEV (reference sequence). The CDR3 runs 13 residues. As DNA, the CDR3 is TGTGCCAGCAGCTTATACTATCAAGAGACCCAGTACTTC. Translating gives CASSLYYQETQYF.

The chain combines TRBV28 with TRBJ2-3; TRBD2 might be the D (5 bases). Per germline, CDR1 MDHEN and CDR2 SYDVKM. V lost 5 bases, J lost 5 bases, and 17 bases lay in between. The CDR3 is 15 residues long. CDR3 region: CASSSASGFRDTQYF. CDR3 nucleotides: TGTGCCAGCAGTAGCGCCAGCGGCTTCAGAGATACGCAGTATTTT.

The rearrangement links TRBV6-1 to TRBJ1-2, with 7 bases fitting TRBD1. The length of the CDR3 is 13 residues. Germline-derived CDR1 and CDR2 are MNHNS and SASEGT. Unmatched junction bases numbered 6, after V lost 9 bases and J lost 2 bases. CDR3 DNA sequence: TGTGCCAGTCGGCCGACAGGGAACTATGGCTACACCTTC. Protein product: CASRPTGNYGYTF.

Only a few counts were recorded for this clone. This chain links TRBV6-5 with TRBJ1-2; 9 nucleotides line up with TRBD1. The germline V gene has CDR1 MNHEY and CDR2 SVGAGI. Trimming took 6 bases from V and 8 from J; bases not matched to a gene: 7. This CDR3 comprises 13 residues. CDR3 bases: TGTGCCAGCAGACGCGGGACAGGGAGGGGCTACACCTTC. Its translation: CASRRGTGRGYTF.

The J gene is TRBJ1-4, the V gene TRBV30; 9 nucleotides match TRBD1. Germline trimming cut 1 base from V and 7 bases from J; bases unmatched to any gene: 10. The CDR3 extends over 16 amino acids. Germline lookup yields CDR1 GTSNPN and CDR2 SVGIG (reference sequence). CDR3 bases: TGTGCCTGGAGTGACCCCCCCCGGACAGGGGCTGAAAAACTGTTTTTT. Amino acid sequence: CAWSDPPRTGAEKLFF.

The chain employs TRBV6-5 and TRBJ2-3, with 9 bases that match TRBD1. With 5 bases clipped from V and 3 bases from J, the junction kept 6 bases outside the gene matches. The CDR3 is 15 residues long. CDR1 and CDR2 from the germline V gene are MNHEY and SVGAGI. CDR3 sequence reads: CASSKTGGLTDTQYF. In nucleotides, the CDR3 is TGTGCCAGCAGTAAAACAGGGGGCTTAACAGATACGCAGTATTTT.

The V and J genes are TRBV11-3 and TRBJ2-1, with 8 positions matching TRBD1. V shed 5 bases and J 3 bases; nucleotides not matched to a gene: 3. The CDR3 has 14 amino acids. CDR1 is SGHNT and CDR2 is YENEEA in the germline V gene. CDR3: CASSQGQGYNEQFF. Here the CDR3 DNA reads TGTGCCAGCAGCCAAGGACAGGGCTACAATGAGCAGTTCTTC.

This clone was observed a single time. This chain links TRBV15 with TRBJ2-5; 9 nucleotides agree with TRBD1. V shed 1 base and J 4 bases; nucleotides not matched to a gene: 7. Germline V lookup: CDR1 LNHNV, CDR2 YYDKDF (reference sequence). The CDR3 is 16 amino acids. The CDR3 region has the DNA TGTGCCACCAGCAGAGTTCGCGACAGGGGGTCAGAGACCCAGTACTTC. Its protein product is CATSRVRDRGSETQYF. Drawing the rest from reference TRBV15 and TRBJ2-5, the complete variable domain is DAMVIQNPRYQVTQFGKPVTLSCSQTLNHNVMYWYQQKSSQAPKLLFHYYDKDFNNEADTPDNFQSRRPNTSFCFLDIRSPGLGDTAMYLCATSRVRDRGSETQYFGPGTRLLVL.

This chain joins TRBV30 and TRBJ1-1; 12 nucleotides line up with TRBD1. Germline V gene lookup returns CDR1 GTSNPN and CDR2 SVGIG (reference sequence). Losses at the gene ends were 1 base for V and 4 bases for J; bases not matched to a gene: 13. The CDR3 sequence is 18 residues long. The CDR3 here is CAWSGTTGTGGRGTEAFF. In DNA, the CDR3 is TGTGCCTGGAGTGGGACTACTGGGACAGGGGGCCGGGGCACTGAAGCTTTCTTT.

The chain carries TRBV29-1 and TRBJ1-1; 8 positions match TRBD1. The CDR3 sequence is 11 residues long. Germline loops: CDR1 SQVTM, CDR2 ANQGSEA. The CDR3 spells CTAGGTTEAFF. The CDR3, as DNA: TGCACCGCAGGGGGCACCACTGAAGCTTTCTTT.

DNA of the CDR3: TGTGCCAGCTCACCCAACAGGGACGGAGAAGCTTTCTTT. It translates to CASSPNRDGEAFF. The chain employs TRBV18 and TRBJ1-1; maybe TRBD1 (6 bases). CDR1 and CDR2 from the germline V gene are KGHSH and LQKENI. The ends were cut back, 3 bases at V and 8 bases at J, with 13 bases in the middle. This CDR3 has 13 amino acids. Full variable domain (outside the CDR3, taken from reference TRBV18 and TRBJ1-1): NAGVMQNPRHLVRRRGQEARLRCSPMKGHSHVYWYRQLPEEGLKFMVYLQKENIIDESGMPKERFSAEFPKEGPSILRIQQVVRGDSAAYFCASSPNRDGEAFFGQGTRLTVV.

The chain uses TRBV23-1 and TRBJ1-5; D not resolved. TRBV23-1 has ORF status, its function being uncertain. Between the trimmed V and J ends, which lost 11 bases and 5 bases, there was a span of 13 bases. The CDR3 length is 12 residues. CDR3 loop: CAGEGRDQPQHF. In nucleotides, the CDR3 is TGCGCCGGGGAGGGCCGCGATCAGCCCCAGCATTTT.

CDR3 in amino acids: CASSTLNREVGFF. CDR3 DNA sequence: TGTGCCAGCAGTACTTTAAACAGGGAAGTTGGTTTCTTT. This chain uses TRBV27 with TRBJ1-1; D is possibly TRBD1 (6 bases). Germline V CDR1 and CDR2: MNHEY, SMNVEV (reference sequence). Deletions cut 5 bases from V and 13 bases from J, with 20 bases between. The CDR3 is 13 residues long.

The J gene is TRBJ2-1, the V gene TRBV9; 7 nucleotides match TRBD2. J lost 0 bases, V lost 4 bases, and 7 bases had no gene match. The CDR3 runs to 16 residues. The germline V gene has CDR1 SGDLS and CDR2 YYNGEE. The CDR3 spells CASSPRLASSYNEQFF. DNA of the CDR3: TGTGCCAGCAGCCCCCGACTAGCCAGCTCCTACAATGAGCAGTTCTTC.

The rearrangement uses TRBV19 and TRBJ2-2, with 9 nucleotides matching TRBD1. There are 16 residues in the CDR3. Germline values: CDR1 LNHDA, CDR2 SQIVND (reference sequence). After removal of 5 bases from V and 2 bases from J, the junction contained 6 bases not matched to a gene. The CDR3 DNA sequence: TGTGCCAGTAGTCCCCGGACAGGGGCAAACACCGGGGAGCTGTTTTTT. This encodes CASSPRTGANTGELFF.

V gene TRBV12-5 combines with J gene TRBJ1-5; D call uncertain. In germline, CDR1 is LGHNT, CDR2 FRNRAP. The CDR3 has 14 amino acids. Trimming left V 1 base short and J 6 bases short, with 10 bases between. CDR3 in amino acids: CASGLEFPGQPQHF. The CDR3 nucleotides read TGTGCTAGTGGTTTGGAGTTCCCAGGTCAGCCCCAGCATTTT.

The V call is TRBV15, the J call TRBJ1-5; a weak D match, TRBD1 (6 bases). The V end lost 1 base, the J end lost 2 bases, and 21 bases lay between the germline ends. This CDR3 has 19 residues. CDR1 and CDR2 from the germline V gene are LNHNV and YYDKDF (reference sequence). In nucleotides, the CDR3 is TGTGCCACCAGCAGAGCCCCGGGGGAGGGGGGACTGGGCAATCAGCCCCAGCATTTT. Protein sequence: CATSRAPGEGGLGNQPQHF.

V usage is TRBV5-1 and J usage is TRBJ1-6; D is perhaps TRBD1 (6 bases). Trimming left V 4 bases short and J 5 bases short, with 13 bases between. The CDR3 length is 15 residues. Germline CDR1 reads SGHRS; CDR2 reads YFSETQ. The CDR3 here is CASSLTGPNNSPLHF. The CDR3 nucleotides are TGCGCCAGCAGCCTGACAGGACCCAATAATTCACCCCTCCACTTT. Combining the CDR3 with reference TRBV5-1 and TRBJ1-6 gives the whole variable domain KAGVTQTPRYLIKTRGQQVTLSCSPISGHRSVSWYQQTPGQGLQFLFEYFSETQRNKGNFPGRFSGRQFSNSRSEMNVSTLELGDSALYLCASSLTGPNNSPLHFGNGTRLTVT.

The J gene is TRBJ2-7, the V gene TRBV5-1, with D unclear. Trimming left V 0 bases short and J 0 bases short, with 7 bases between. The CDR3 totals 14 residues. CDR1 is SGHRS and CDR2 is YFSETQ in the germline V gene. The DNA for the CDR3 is TGCGCCAGCAGCTTGGAACTGAGCTCCTACGAGCAGTACTTC. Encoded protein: CASSLELSSYEQYF.

CDR3 in amino acids: CASRTGPYEQYF. The DNA for the CDR3 is TGTGCCAGCAGAACAGGGCCCTACGAGCAGTACTTC. The chain has TRBV6-5 and TRBJ2-7; a weak D match, TRBD1 (6 bases). Germline CDR1 MNHEY, CDR2 SVGAGI. CDR3 length: 12 amino acids. Trimming took 6 bases from V and 2 from J, leaving 8 bases between them.

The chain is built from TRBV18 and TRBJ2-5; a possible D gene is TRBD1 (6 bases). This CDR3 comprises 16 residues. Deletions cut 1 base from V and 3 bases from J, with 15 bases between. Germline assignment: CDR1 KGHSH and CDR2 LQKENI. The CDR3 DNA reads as TGTGCCAGCTCACCACTACGATTGAAGGGGGAAGAGACCCAGTACTTC. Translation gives CASSPLRLKGEETQYF.

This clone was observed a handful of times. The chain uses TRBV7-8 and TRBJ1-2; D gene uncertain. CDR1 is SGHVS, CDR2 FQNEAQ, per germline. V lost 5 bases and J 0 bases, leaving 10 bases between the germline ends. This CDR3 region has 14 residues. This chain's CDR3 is CASSAAETNYGYTF. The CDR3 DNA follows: TGTGCCAGCAGCGCGGCGGAAACTAACTATGGCTACACCTTC. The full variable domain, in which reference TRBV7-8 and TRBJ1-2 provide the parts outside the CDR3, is GAGVSQSPRYKVAKRGQDVALRCDPISGHVSLFWYQQALGQGPEFLTYFQNEAQLDKSGLPSDRFFAERPEGSVSTLKIQRTQQEDSAVYLCASSAAETNYGYTFGSGTRLTVV.